This T cell receptor (beta chain) comes out of a study of T cell changes during pregnancy in multiple sclerosis. Profiling relied on immunoSEQ multiplex PCR, and the TCRdb table lists in-frame clones only, not all of them. This sample has under 55,000 clones, with 90% to 95% found just once. From germline, CDR1 is SGDLS and CDR2 YYNGEE. The CDR3 runs 14 residues. V dropped 5 bases and J dropped 5 bases, with 14 bases sitting between them. This chain connects TRBV9 to TRBJ2-1; tentatively, D is TRBD1 (5 bases). The material sequenced was CD8+ T cells from peripheral blood mononuclear cells, taken after pregnancy. The receptor comes from a female donor with multiple sclerosis, enrolled in a pregnancy study. The CDR3 coding sequence is TGTGCCAGCAGTGGTGGGTGGGGCCACAATGAGCAGTTCTTC. It codes for CASSGGWGHNEQFF.